This is a list of T cell receptor beta chains from one sample in a study of blood T cell repertoires in COVID-19. TCRdb's copy holds only in-frame clones and misses some; the assay was immunoSEQ multiplex PCR. The sample comprises some 150,000 clones, approximately 88% of which are singletons, and 1.5% to 2% rests with the top ten. Material: peripheral blood. Receptor source: a woman aged 45-60 years with acute or convalescent COVID-19. Each CDR3 is given with its conserved first and last residue. Each record gives: J gene, D gene, clone size, V gene, CDR3 protein, CDR3 DNA. A D gene is named only where the DNA matches it firmly. Not every row has a clone size; where given, it reads once, few, many or a size class.

TRBJ2-7	-	-	TRBV29-1	CSVSSGSRGEEQYF	TGCAGCGTTAGTTCCGGGAGCAGGGGGGAAGAGCAGTACTTC
TRBJ1-1	-	-	TRBV6-5	CASRGGGRTEAFF	TGTGCCAGCCGAGGGGGGGGCCGCACTGAAGCTTTCTTT
TRBJ1-1	TRBD1	-	TRBV19	CASSPTGTEAFF	TGTGCCAGTAGTCCGACAGGGACTGAAGCTTTCTTT
TRBJ2-5	-	-	TRBV14	CASSPTSGRKTQYF	TGTGCCAGCAGCCCCACATCGGGGAGGAAGACCCAGTACTTC
TRBJ1-1	-	-	TRBV3-1/TRBV3-2	CASSQGEAAEAFF	TGTGCCAGCAGCCAAGGGGAAGCGGCTGAAGCTTTCTTT
TRBJ2-7	-	-	TRBV10-3	CAAGQSSEQYF	TGTGCCGCCGGACAGTCAAGCGAGCAGTACTTC
TRBJ2-7	-	-	TRBV7-2	CASSSAGLEQYF	TGTGCCAGCAGCTCGGCGGGTCTCGAGCAGTACTTC
TRBJ2-5	TRBD2	-	TRBV30	CAWAGLAGEKETQYF	TGTGCCTGGGCGGGACTAGCGGGAGAAAAAGAGACCCAGTACTTC
TRBJ1-2	-	-	TRBV3-1/TRBV3-2	CASSQERRGYTF	TGTGCCAGCAGCCAAGAGAGGCGGGGCTACACCTTC
TRBJ2-7	-	-	TRBV5-1	CASSLGATLSWEQYF	TGCGCCAGCAGCTTGGGGGCTACCCTATCTTGGGAGCAGTACTTC
TRBJ1-6	TRBD1	-	TRBV30	CAWRETGDSSPLHF	TGTGCCTGGAGGGAGACAGGGGATAGTTCACCCCTCCACTTT
TRBJ1-2	-	-	TRBV5-6	CASSLESRGGYTF	TGTGCCAGCAGCTTGGAAAGCAGGGGTGGCTACACCTTC
TRBJ1-2	TRBD1	-	TRBV3-1/TRBV3-2	CASSQIPGQSHGYTF	TGTGCCAGCAGCCAAATCCCGGGACAGTCCCATGGCTACACCTTC
TRBJ1-3	TRBD1	once	TRBV6-5	CASSGQGAQGNTIYF	TGTGCCAGCAGCGGACAGGGGGCGCAAGGAAACACCATATATTTT
TRBJ2-4	TRBD1	-	TRBV10-3	CAISERQGASKNIQYF	TGTGCCATCAGTGAACGGCAGGGGGCGTCCAAAAACATTCAGTACTTC
TRBJ2-1	-	-	TRBV7-2	CASKGGTAYNEQFF	TGTGCCAGCAAAGGGGGGACAGCTTACAATGAGCAGTTCTTC
TRBJ1-2	-	-	TRBV6-5	CASSWTGANYGYTF	TGTGCCAGCAGTTGGACGGGAGCTAACTATGGCTACACCTTC
TRBJ1-5	TRBD1	-	TRBV3-1/TRBV3-2	CASKLDRGPISNQPQHF	TGTGCCAGTAAACTGGACAGGGGGCCCATTAGCAATCAGCCCCAGCATTTT
TRBJ2-7	-	-	TRBV4-1	CASSQGHSSSYEQYF	TGCGCCAGCAGCCAAGGACACTCAAGCTCCTACGAGCAGTACTTC
TRBJ2-1	TRBD2	-	TRBV4-3	CASSHISGGYNEQFF	TGCGCCAGCAGCCACATTAGCGGGGGCTACAATGAGCAGTTCTTC
TRBJ1-5	-	once	TRBV24-1	CATSEGARDNQPQHF	TGTGCCACCAGTGAGGGGGCGAGGGACAATCAGCCCCAGCATTTT
TRBJ1-6	TRBD1	-	TRBV4-3	CASSQGERTGYNSPLHF	TGCGCCAGCAGCCAAGGGGAGAGGACAGGGTACAATTCACCCCTCCACTTT
TRBJ1-1	-	once	TRBV18	CASSTGGLTQGTEAFF	TGTGCCAGCTCGACGGGGGGACTCACCCAGGGAACTGAAGCTTTCTTT
TRBJ2-1	TRBD2	-	TRBV7-2	CASSFTSGSRYEQFF	TGTGCCAGCAGCTTCACTAGCGGGAGTCGGTATGAGCAGTTCTTC
TRBJ2-7	-	-	TRBV18	CASSGFDSTTTYEQYF	TGTGCCAGCTCAGGGTTCGACTCAACCACAACCTACGAGCAGTACTTC
TRBJ1-1	TRBD1	few	TRBV18	CASSAMGQGNTEAFF	TGTGCCAGCTCAGCTATGGGACAGGGGAACACTGAAGCTTTCTTT
TRBJ1-1	-	-	TRBV10-3	CATQNREMNTEAFF	TGTGCCACCCAGAACAGGGAAATGAACACTGAAGCTTTCTTT
TRBJ1-1	-	-	TRBV5-1	CASSLVGAGTEAFF	TGCGCCAGCAGCTTGGTTGGGGCCGGAACTGAAGCTTTCTTT
TRBJ1-1	-	-	TRBV24-1	CATAGQSGSEAFF	TGTGCCACCGCGGGCCAGTCCGGGTCTGAAGCTTTCTTT
TRBJ1-1	-	-	TRBV5-1	CASGRSDGLNTEAFF	TGCGCCAGCGGGCGATCGGACGGACTAAACACTGAAGCTTTCTTT
TRBJ2-7	-	once	TRBV6-2/TRBV6-3	CASSYPPFEQYF	TGTGCCAGCAGTTACCCCCCTTTCGAGCAGTACTTC
TRBJ2-2	-	-	TRBV15	CATSSYRGYYGELFF	TGTGCCACCAGCAGCTACCGGGGGTATTACGGGGAGCTGTTTTTT
TRBJ2-3	-	-	TRBV4-3	CASSQSVGTPTDTQYF	TGCGCCAGCAGCCAATCGGTGGGGACTCCCACAGATACGCAGTATTTT
TRBJ2-1	-	-	TRBV30	CAWSVLLGSGNEQFF	TGTGCCTGGAGTGTATTGCTGGGGTCGGGGAATGAGCAGTTCTTC
TRBJ1-1	TRBD1	-	TRBV24-1	CATSEGQGRAFF	TGTGCCACCAGTGAGGGACAGGGTAGAGCTTTCTTT
TRBJ1-2	TRBD1	-	TRBV9	CASSVPRGGSSYGYTF	TGTGCCAGCAGCGTCCCCCGAGGGGGCAGCTCTTATGGCTACACCTTC
TRBJ2-1	TRBD2	few	TRBV4-1	CASSQDPALAGINYNEQFF	TGCGCCAGCAGCCAAGATCCCGCACTAGCGGGTATCAACTACAATGAGCAGTTCTTC
TRBJ2-5	-	-	TRBV7-7	CASSLGRGLQETQYF	TGTGCCAGCAGCTTAGGGCGGGGGCTCCAAGAGACCCAGTACTTC
TRBJ2-2	-	-	TRBV3-1/TRBV3-2	CASSQNEGVSTGELFF	TGTGCCAGCAGCCAAAATGAAGGGGTTTCTACCGGGGAGCTGTTTTTT
TRBJ2-1	TRBD1	-	TRBV9	CASSVGQGPEQFF	TGTGCCAGCAGCGTCGGACAGGGGCCTGAGCAGTTCTTC
TRBJ1-3	-	-	TRBV30	CASTALSGNTIYF	TGTGCCTCGACAGCTTTATCTGGAAACACCATATATTTT
TRBJ2-1	-	once	TRBV7-2	CASSPGFSSYNEQFF	TGTGCCAGCAGCCCCGGGTTTAGCTCCTACAATGAGCAGTTCTTC
TRBJ1-5	-	once	TRBV30	CAWSVQGRGNQPQHF	TGTGCCTGGAGTGTACAGGGCAGAGGCAATCAGCCCCAGCATTTT
TRBJ1-2	TRBD1	-	TRBV30	CKRGQGLTNYGYTF	TGTAAAAGGGGACAGGGCCTTACTAACTATGGCTACACCTTC
TRBJ1-4	-	once	TRBV15	CATSTALLGMEKLFF	TGTGCCACCAGCACCGCACTCCTGGGCATGGAAAAACTGTTTTTT
TRBJ1-2	TRBD1	-	TRBV7-2	CASSLGKGQGGGYTF	TGTGCCAGCAGCTTAGGAAAAGGACAGGGAGGTGGCTACACCTTC
TRBJ2-5	-	once	TRBV9	CASSVAVGRPQRGETQYF	TGTGCCAGCAGCGTAGCTGTTGGGAGACCACAGAGAGGGGAGACCCAGTACTTC
TRBJ1-1	-	-	TRBV4-1	CASSYGENTEAFF	TGCGCCAGCAGCTACGGGGAGAACACTGAAGCTTTCTTT
TRBJ1-4	TRBD1	-	TRBV10-3	CAISESGSTGGHEKLFF	TGTGCCATCAGTGAGTCCGGCTCGACAGGGGGGCATGAAAAACTGTTTTTT
TRBJ2-7	-	-	TRBV11-2	CASSSRSGHEQYF	TGTGCCAGCAGCTCCAGGTCTGGCCACGAGCAGTACTTC
TRBJ1-5	TRBD1	few	TRBV6-2/TRBV6-3	CASSYSRWQGAYSNQPQHF	TGTGCCAGCAGTTACTCTAGATGGCAGGGGGCTTATAGCAATCAGCCCCAGCATTTT
TRBJ2-7	TRBD1	-	TRBV24-1	CATSGGQGYEQYF	TGTGCCACCAGCGGAGGACAGGGGTACGAGCAGTACTTC
TRBJ2-3	-	-	TRBV19	CASNRNSGAQDTQYF	TGTGCCAGCAACCGAAACTCAGGGGCGCAAGATACGCAGTATTTT
TRBJ1-1	TRBD1	once	TRBV6-5	CASSYRGLTEAFF	TGTGCCAGCAGTTACAGGGGGCTCACTGAAGCTTTCTTT
TRBJ1-6	TRBD1	-	TRBV7-9	CASSPGQKDSPLHF	TGTGCCAGCAGCCCGGGACAGAAAGACTCACCCCTCCACTTT
TRBJ2-7	-	-	TRBV29-1	CSVELSYEQYF	TGCAGCGTTGAACTGTCCTACGAGCAGTACTTC
TRBJ1-6	TRBD1	-	TRBV18	CASSPFGTGDRYNSPLHF	TGTGCCAGCTCACCATTCGGGACAGGGGATCGGTATAATTCACCCCTCCACTTT
TRBJ1-4	-	-	TRBV4-1	CASSPQGWEKLFF	TGCGCCAGCAGCCCTCAGGGTTGGGAAAAACTGTTTTTT
TRBJ1-1	-	-	TRBV6-1	CASSEAPGHKNTEAFF	TGTGCCAGCAGTGAGGCGCCGGGACACAAGAACACTGAAGCTTTCTTT